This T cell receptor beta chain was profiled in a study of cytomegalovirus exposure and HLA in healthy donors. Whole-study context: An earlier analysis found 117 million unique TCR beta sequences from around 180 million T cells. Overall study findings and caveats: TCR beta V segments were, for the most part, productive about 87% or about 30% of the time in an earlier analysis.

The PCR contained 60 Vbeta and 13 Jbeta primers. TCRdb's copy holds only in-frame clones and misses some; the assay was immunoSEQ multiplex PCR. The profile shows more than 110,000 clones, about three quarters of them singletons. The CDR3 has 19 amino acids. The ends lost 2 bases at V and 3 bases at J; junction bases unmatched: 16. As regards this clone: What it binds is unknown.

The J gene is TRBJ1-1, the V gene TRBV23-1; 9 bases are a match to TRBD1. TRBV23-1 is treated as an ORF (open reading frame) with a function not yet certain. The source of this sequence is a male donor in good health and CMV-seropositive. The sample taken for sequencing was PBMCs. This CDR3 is CASSQGDRDRVGGDTEAFF. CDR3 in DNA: TGCGCCAGCAGTCAAGGCGACCGGGACAGGGTAGGAGGGGACACTGAAGCTTTCTTT.